The rows below give T cell receptor beta chains drawn from one sample of a study of PD-L1 blockade in urothelial cancer. The protocol was immunoSEQ multiplex PCR, while the TCRdb copy is restricted to in-frame clones and leaves out a portion. The sample shows tens of thousands of clones, around 80% of them seen only once. The sequences come from PBMCs, collected around atezolizumab (anti-PD-L1) treatment. The receptors were sampled from an older man with urothelial cancer. The CDR3 runs from the conserved cysteine through the conserved F or W. The D gene is left open where the match is weak. Clone size is stated in some rows and not others, as once, few, many or a class when expanded.

clone size	V gene	D gene	J gene	CDR3 protein	CDR3 DNA
once	TRBV2	TRBD2	TRBJ2-5	CASRTGLAGGQETQYF	TGTGCCAGCAGGACCGGACTAGCGGGGGGCCAAGAGACCCAGTACTTC
-	TRBV7-9	-	TRBJ2-5	CASSLRLDKETQYF	TGTGCCAGCAGCCTTCGGCTGGACAAAGAGACCCAGTACTTC
few	TRBV4-1	TRBD1	TRBJ1-1	CASSQGYGQARNTEAFF	TGCGCCAGCAGCCAAGGTTATGGACAGGCCAGGAACACTGAAGCTTTCTTT
-	TRBV20-1	-	TRBJ2-7	CSASSPDEQYF	TGCAGTGCTAGTAGTCCGGACGAGCAGTACTTC
-	TRBV7-6	TRBD2	TRBJ2-1	CASSFGLAGEEGYEQFF	TGTGCCAGCAGCTTCGGACTAGCGGGAGAGGAAGGGTATGAGCAGTTCTTC
few	TRBV7-3	-	TRBJ2-2	CASSFRSRGNGELFF	TGTGCCAGCAGCTTCAGATCCCGGGGAAACGGGGAGCTGTTTTTT
-	TRBV25-1	TRBD2	TRBJ2-5	CASSEGTSGRAETQYF	TGTGCCAGCAGTGAAGGGACTAGCGGGAGGGCCGAGACCCAGTACTTC
-	TRBV30	TRBD1	TRBJ1-4	CAWSEDRGEKLFF	TGTGCCTGGAGTGAGGACAGGGGCGAAAAACTGTTTTTT
-	TRBV2	-	TRBJ1-2	CASRARDTGNYGYTF	TGTGCCAGCAGGGCGAGGGACACGGGGAACTATGGCTACACCTTC
-	TRBV5-1	TRBD1	TRBJ1-5	CASSDGQGRQPQHF	TGCGCCAGCAGCGACGGACAGGGTCGACAGCCCCAGCATTTT
-	TRBV5-1	TRBD1	TRBJ1-6	CASSFTPGQGNSPLHF	TGCGCCAGCAGCTTTACACCGGGACAGGGAAATTCACCCCTCCACTTT
-	TRBV9	-	TRBJ2-7	CASSATEGFYEQYF	TGTGCCAGCAGCGCTACGGAGGGTTTCTACGAGCAGTACTTC
-	TRBV7-3	TRBD2	TRBJ2-1	CASSPKSRLAGKNEQFF	TGTGCCAGCAGCCCTAAAAGCAGACTAGCGGGGAAAAATGAGCAGTTCTTC
-	TRBV5-1	-	TRBJ2-7	CASRQGYEQYF	TGCGCCAGCAGGCAGGGTTACGAGCAGTACTTC
-	TRBV29-1	TRBD1	TRBJ1-1	CSVWTGGGGTEAFF	TGCAGCGTTTGGACAGGGGGCGGGGGCACTGAAGCTTTCTTT
-	TRBV6-1	-	TRBJ1-5	CASVRSHSNQPQHF	TGTGCCAGCGTGAGATCCCATAGCAATCAGCCCCAGCATTTT
-	TRBV7-6	-	TRBJ2-7	CASSLARGQSYEQYF	TGTGCCAGCAGCTTGGCGCGGGGGCAGTCCTACGAGCAGTACTTC
-	TRBV4-3	-	TRBJ1-5	CASSQSGMADQPQHF	TGCGCCAGCAGCCAATCCGGGATGGCGGATCAGCCCCAGCATTTT
-	TRBV5-8	TRBD1	TRBJ2-5	CASSSGTGPQETQYF	TGTGCCAGCAGCTCCGGGACAGGGCCCCAAGAGACCCAGTACTTC
-	TRBV11-2	-	TRBJ2-1	CASSLGVGASYNEQFF	TGTGCCAGCAGCTTAGGAGTAGGGGCCTCCTACAATGAGCAGTTCTTC
-	TRBV9	-	TRBJ1-1	CASSVDGRSETEAFF	TGTGCCAGCAGCGTAGACGGCAGGTCCGAGACTGAAGCTTTCTTT
-	TRBV18	-	TRBJ2-7	CASSPTTPGEQYF	TGTGCCAGCTCACCCACGACTCCCGGGGAGCAGTACTTC
-	TRBV19	TRBD1	TRBJ2-4	CASSTGQGARYF	TGTGCCAGTAGTACAGGACAGGGGGCTAGGTACTTC
-	TRBV7-9	TRBD1	TRBJ1-2	CASSLTGGYNYGYTF	TGTGCCAGCAGCTTAACAGGGGGCTACAACTATGGCTACACCTTC
-	TRBV19	TRBD1	TRBJ2-2	CASSIKTGTGELFF	TGTGCCAGTAGTATTAAGACAGGGACCGGGGAGCTGTTTTTT
once	TRBV5-8	-	TRBJ2-4	CASSFLAGAKNIQYF	TGTGCCAGCAGCTTCTTGGCAGGCGCCAAAAACATTCAGTACTTC
-	TRBV15	-	TRBJ2-7	CATSRGAFQDEQYF	TGTGCCACCAGCAGAGGGGCCTTCCAGGACGAGCAGTACTTC
once	TRBV30	-	TRBJ1-2	CASRDSSYGYTF	TGTGCCTCCCGGGACTCCTCATATGGCTACACCTTC
-	TRBV18	TRBD2	TRBJ2-1	CASSPGLAGSYNEQFF	TGTGCCAGCTCACCCGGACTAGCGGGATCCTACAATGAGCAGTTCTTC
-	TRBV5-8	-	TRBJ1-5	CASSFRGQNNQPQHF	TGTGCCAGCAGCTTCAGAGGTCAGAACAATCAGCCCCAGCATTTT
-	TRBV7-2	-	TRBJ1-1	CASGRGLSTEAFF	TGTGCCAGCGGGCGGGGGCTGAGCACTGAAGCTTTCTTT
-	TRBV2	TRBD1	TRBJ2-2	CAGTGGKNTGELFF	TGTGCCGGGACAGGGGGCAAGAACACCGGGGAGCTGTTTTTT
-	TRBV7-3	-	TRBJ2-7	CASSPAGPTLGEQYF	TGTGCCAGCAGCCCTGCGGGGCCTACGTTGGGGGAGCAGTACTTC
-	TRBV9	TRBD2	TRBJ2-3	CASSVLVAGEGTDTQYF	TGTGCCAGCAGCGTACTCGTAGCGGGAGAGGGCACAGATACGCAGTATTTT
-	TRBV27	TRBD1	TRBJ1-1	CASSLGQGWAEAFF	TGTGCCAGCAGTCTGGGACAGGGGTGGGCTGAAGCTTTCTTT
-	TRBV30	-	TRBJ2-7	CAWSVTLGGSYEQYF	TGTGCCTGGAGTGTAACCCTAGGGGGCTCCTACGAGCAGTACTTC
-	TRBV10-3	-	TRBJ2-1	CAIQGGTIGEQFF	TGTGCCATTCAAGGAGGTACGATCGGGGAGCAGTTCTTC
-	TRBV19	TRBD1	TRBJ1-2	CASSIPRAGGSGYTF	TGTGCCAGTAGTATCCCCCGGGCAGGGGGTAGTGGCTACACCTTC
-	TRBV11-2	TRBD2	TRBJ2-1	CASSISSGGLYNEQFF	TGTGCCAGCAGTATCTCCAGCGGGGGGTTATACAATGAGCAGTTCTTC
-	TRBV4-3	-	TRBJ2-7	CASSQDRGYEQYF	TGCGCCAGCAGCCAAGATCGGGGGTACGAGCAGTACTTC